This passage covers 5 T cell receptor beta chains from one sample sequenced in a study of blood T cell repertoires in COVID-19. Method: immunoSEQ multiplex PCR; TCRdb's copy keeps in-frame clones and lacks some. The sample carries under 350,000 clones, around 90% recorded once. Input material: PBMCs or T cells enriched from blood (not recorded which). Every receptor here comes from a woman in her 40s who had recovered from COVID-19.

The chain employs TRBV19 and TRBJ2-7; 9 bases align to TRBD2. V was pared by 6 bases and J by 2 bases, with 5 bases of the junction left unmatched. The CDR3 covers 14 residues. Germline-derived CDR1 and CDR2 are LNHDA and SQIVND (reference sequence). CDR3 protein: CASSWASGAYEQYF. In DNA, the CDR3 is TGTGCCAGTAGCTGGGCTAGCGGGGCCTACGAGCAGTACTTC.

CDR3 region: CAISASRGRVVGGYTF. The CDR3, as DNA: TGTGCCATCAGTGCATCTCGAGGCAGGGTGGTAGGAGGCTACACCTTC. V is TRBV10-3 and J is TRBJ1-2, with D perhaps TRBD1 (5 bases). The length of the CDR3 is 16 residues. Germline V gives CDR1 ENHRY, CDR2 SYGVKD. Trimming cost V 4 bases and J 8 bases, with 23 bases left between them.

The chain has TRBV7-9 and TRBJ2-2; maybe TRBD2 (6 bases). There are 14 residues in the CDR3. From germline, CDR1 is SEHNR and CDR2 FQNEAQ (reference sequence). The V gene lost 7 bases and the J gene lost 2 bases, with 11 bases spanning the gap. CDR3 bases: TGTGCCAGCAAGCCGGGACTTAACACCGGGGAGCTGTTTTTT. Amino acids: CASKPGLNTGELFF.

The chain carries TRBV11-2 and TRBJ2-6; D uncertain. This CDR3 region has 15 residues. Trimming took off 3 bases at V and 0 bases at J, with 6 bases between the two ends. The V gene's germline CDR1 is SGHAT and CDR2 FQNNGV. For the CDR3, the DNA is TGTGCCAGCAGCTTCGGGTACTCTGGGGCCAACGTCCTGACTTTC. Protein sequence: CASSFGYSGANVLTF.

The table lists this clone with a few counts. The V gene is TRBV21-1, the J gene TRBJ2-7; the table names TRBD1, a call not compared with the DNA. TRBV21-1 represents a pseudogene. The CDR3 spans 18 residues. The CDR3 nucleotides are TGTGCCAGCAGCAAAAGCTCGGGTGAGGGGGTTAGCTCCTACGAGCAGTACTTC. Protein: CASSKSSGEGVSSYEQYF.